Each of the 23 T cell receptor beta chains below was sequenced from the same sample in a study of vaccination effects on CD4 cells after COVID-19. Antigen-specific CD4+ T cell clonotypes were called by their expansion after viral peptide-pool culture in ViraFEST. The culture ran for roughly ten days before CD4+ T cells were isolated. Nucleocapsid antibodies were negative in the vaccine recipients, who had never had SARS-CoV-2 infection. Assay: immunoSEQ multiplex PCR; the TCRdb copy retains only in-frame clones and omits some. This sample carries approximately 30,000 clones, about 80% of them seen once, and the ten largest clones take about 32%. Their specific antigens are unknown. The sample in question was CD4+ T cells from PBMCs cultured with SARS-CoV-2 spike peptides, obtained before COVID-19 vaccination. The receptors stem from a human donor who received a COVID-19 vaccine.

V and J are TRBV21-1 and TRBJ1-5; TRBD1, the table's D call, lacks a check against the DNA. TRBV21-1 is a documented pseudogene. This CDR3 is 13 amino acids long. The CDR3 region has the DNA TGTGCCAACCGAAACAGAGATAATCAGCCCCAGCATTTT. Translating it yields CANRNRDNQPQHF.

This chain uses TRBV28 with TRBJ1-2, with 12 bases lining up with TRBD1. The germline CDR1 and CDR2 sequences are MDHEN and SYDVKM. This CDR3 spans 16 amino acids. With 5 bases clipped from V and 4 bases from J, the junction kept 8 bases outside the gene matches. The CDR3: CASSPSGTGGVYGYTF. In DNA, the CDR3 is TGTGCCAGCAGTCCCTCGGGGACAGGGGGCGTCTATGGCTACACCTTC.

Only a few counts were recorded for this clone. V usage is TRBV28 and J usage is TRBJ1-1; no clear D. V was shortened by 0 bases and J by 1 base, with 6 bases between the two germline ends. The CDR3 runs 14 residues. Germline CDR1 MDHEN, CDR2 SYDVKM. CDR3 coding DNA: TGTGCCAGCAGTTTATGGGTCCCGAACACTGAAGCTTTCTTT. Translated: CASSLWVPNTEAFF.

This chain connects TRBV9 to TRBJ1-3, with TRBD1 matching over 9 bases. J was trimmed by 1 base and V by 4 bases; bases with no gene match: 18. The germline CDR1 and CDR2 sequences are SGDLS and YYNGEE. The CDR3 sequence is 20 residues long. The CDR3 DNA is TGTGCCAGCAGCAGACAAACAGGGGGCGCCTCGTGGGGGTCTGGAAACACCATATATTTT. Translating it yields CASSRQTGGASWGSGNTIYF.

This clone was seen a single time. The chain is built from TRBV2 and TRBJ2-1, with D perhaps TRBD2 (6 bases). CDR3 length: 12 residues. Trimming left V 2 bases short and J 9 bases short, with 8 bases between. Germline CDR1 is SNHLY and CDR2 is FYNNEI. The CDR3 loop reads CASSEWRVEQFF. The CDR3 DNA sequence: TGTGCCAGCAGTGAATGGAGGGTTGAGCAGTTCTTC. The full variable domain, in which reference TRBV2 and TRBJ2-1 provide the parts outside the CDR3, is EPEVTQTPSHQVTQMGQEVILRCVPISNHLYFYWYRQILGQKVEFLVSFYNNEISEKSEIFDDQFSVERPDGSNFTLKIRSTKLEDSAMYFCASSEWRVEQFFGPGTRLTVL.

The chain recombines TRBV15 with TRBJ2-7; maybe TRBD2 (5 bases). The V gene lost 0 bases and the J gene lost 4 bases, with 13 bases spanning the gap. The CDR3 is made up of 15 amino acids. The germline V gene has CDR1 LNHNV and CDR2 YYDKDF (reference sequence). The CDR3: CATSRDLADRYEQYF. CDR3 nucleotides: TGTGCCACCAGCAGAGATCTAGCAGATCGTTACGAGCAGTACTTC.

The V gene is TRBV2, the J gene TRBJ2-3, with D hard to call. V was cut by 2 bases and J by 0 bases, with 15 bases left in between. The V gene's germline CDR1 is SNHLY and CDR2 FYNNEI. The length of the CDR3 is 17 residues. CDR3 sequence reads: CASSERRLDVSTDTQYF. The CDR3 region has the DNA TGTGCCAGCAGTGAAAGAAGACTCGACGTTAGCACAGATACGCAGTATTTT.

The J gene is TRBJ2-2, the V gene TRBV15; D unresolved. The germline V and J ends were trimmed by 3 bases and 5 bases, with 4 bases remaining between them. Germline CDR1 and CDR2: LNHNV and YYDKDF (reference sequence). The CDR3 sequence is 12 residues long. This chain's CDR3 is CATSRETGELFF. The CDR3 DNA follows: TGTGCCACCAGCAGGGAAACCGGGGAGCTGTTTTTT.

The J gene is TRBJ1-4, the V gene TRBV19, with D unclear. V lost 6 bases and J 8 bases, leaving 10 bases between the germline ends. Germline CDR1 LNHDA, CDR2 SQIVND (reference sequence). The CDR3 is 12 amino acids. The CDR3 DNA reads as TGTGCCAGTAGAGCTAGAGAGGAAAAACTGTTTTTT. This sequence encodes CASRAREEKLFF.

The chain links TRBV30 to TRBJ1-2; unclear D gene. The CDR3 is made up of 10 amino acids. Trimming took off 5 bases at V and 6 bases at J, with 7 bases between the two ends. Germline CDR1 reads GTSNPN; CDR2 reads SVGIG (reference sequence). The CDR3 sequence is CAWARDGYTF. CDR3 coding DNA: TGTGCCTGGGCCAGAGATGGCTACACCTTC.

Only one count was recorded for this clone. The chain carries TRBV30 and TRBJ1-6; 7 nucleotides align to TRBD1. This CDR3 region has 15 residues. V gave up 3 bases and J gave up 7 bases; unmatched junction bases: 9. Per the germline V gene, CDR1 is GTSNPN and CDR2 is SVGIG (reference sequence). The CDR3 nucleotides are TGTGCCTGGAGCCCGATGGGGACAGCGAATTCACCCCTCCACTTT. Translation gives CAWSPMGTANSPLHF.

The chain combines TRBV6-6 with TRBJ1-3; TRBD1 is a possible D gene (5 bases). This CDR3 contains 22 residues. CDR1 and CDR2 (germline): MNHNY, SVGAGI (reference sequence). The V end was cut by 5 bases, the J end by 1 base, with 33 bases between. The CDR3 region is CASSPKARIQPTVQLSGNTIYF. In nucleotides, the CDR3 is TGTGCCAGCAGTCCTAAAGCCCGAATACAACCGACAGTCCAATTGTCTGGAAACACCATATATTTT.

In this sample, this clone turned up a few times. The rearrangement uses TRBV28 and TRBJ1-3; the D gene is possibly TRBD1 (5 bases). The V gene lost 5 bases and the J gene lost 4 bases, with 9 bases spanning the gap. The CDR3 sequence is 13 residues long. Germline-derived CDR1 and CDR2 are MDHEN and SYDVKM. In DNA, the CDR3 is TGTGCCAGCAGTAACCGGGACGGAAACACCATATATTTT. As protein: CASSNRDGNTIYF.

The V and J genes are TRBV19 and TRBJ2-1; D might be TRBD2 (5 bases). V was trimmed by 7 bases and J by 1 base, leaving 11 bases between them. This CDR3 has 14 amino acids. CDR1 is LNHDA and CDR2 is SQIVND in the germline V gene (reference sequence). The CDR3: CASKEDRSYNEQFF. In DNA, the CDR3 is TGTGCCAGTAAGGAGGATAGGTCCTACAATGAGCAGTTCTTC.

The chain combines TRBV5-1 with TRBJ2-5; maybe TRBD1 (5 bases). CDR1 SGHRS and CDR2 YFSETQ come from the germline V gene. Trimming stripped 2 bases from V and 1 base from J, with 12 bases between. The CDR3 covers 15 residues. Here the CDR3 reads CASSFGGRVQETQYF. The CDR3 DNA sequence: TGCGCCAGCAGCTTTGGCGGCAGGGTCCAAGAGACCCAGTACTTC.

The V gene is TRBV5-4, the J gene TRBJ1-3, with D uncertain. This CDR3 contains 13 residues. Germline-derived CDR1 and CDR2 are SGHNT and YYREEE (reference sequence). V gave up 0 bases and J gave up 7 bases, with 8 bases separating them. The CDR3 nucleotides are TGTGCCAGCAGCTTGGGGCAGGCGAACACCATATATTTT. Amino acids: CASSLGQANTIYF.

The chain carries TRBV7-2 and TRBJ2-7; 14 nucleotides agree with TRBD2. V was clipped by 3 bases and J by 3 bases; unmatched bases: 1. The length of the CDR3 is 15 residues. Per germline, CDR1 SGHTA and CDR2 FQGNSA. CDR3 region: CASSFGTSGSYEQYF. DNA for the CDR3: TGTGCCAGCAGCTTCGGGACTAGCGGGAGCTACGAGCAGTACTTC.

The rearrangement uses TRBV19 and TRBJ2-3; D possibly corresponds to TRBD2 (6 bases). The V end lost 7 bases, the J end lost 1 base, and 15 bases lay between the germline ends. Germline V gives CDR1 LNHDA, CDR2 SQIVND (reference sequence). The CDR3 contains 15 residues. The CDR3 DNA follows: TGTGCCAGTAAACTATCCGGGACTCGCACAGATACGCAGTATTTT. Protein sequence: CASKLSGTRTDTQYF.

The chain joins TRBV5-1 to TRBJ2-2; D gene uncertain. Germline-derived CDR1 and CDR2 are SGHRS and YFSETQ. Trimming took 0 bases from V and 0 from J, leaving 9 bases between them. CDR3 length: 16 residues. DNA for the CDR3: TGCGCCAGCAGCTTGGTCGTCAGGTCGAACACCGGGGAGCTGTTTTTT. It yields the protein CASSLVVRSNTGELFF.

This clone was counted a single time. The chain's CDR3 is CASSLADYRGPYGYTF. CDR3 nucleotide sequence: TGTGCCAGCAGCTTAGCGGATTACAGGGGACCATACGGCTACACCTTC. V and J are TRBV11-3 and TRBJ1-2; 7 bases are shared with TRBD1. The germline V gene has CDR1 SGHNT and CDR2 YENEEA. The CDR3 is 16 residues long. V was clipped by 1 base and J by 8 bases; unmatched bases: 13.

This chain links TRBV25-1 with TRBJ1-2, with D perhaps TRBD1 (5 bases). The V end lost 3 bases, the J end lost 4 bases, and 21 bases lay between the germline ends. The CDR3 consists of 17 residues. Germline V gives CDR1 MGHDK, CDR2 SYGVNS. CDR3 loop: CASSDTRDLQRGYGYTF. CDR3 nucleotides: TGTGCCAGCAGTGACACTCGGGATCTCCAGAGGGGCTATGGCTACACCTTC.

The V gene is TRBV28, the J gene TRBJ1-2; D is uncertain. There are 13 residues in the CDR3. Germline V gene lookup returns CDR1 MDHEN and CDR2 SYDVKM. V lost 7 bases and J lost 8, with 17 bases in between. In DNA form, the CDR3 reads TGTGCCAGCACCCAGGAGGAGAAATTGGGCTACACCTTC. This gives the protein CASTQEEKLGYTF.

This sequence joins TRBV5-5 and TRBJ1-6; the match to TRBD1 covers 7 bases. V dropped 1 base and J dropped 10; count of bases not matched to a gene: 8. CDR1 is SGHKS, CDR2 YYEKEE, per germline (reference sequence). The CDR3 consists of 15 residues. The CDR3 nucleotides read TGTGCCAGCAGCTTGCTAGGGGGCGCAGGATCACCCCTCCACTTT. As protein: CASSLLGGAGSPLHF.